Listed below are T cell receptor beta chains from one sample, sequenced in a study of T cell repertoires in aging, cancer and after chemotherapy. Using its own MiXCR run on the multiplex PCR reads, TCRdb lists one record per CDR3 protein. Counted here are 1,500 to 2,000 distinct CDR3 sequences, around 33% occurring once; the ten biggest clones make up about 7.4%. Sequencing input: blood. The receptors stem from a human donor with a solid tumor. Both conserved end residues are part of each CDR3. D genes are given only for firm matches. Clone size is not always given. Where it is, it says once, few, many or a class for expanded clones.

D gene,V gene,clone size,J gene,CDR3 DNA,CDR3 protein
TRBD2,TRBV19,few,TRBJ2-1,TGTGCCAGTAGTATCGGGGGGAGTGCATATGAGCAGTTCTTC,CASSIGGSAYEQFF
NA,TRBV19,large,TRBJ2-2,TGTGCCAGTAGTGCCCTGGGACTGAACACCGGGGAGCTGTTTTTT,CASSALGLNTGELFF
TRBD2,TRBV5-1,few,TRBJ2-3,TGCGCCAGCAGCCCCCGGACTAGCGGGGCCACAGATACGCAGTATTTT,CASSPRTSGATDTQYF
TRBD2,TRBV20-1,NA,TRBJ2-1,TGCAGTGCTAGAATTAGCGGGAGCACAGTTGAGCAGTTCTTC,CSARISGSTVEQFF
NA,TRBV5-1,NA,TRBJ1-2,TGCGCCAGCAGCTGGGGGCAAGGGGGCTACACCTTC,CASSWGQGGYTF
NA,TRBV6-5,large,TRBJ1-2,TGTGCCAGCACCCAGGTGGGATATGGCTACACCTTC,CASTQVGYGYTF
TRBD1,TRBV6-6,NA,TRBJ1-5,TGTGCCAGCAGTTACTGGACAGGGGATGGCAATCAGCCCCAGCATTTT,CASSYWTGDGNQPQHF
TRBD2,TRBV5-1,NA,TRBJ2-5,TGCGCCAGCGGGTCTAGCGGGGGGATAGGAGAGACCCAGTACTTC,CASGSSGGIGETQYF
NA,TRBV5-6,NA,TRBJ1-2,TGTGCCAGCAGCTTAGGTTTTAGGCCCATATTC,CASSLGFRPIF
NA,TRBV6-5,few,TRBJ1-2,TGTGCCAGCAGTTACTCGTCCATATTAGATGGCTACACCTTC,CASSYSSILDGYTF
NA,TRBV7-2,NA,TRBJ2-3,TGTGCCAGCACCGCCGCAGATACGCAGTATTTT,CASTAADTQYF
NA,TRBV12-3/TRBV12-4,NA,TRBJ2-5,TGTGCCAGCAGGAAGGACCCAGGGGAGGAGACCCAGTACTTC,CASRKDPGEETQYF
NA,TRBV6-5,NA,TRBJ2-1,TGTGCCAGCAGTTACTCCGGGACGAGCTCCTACAATGAGCAGTTCTTC,CASSYSGTSSYNEQFF